The subject of this entry is one T cell receptor beta chain. The antigen is undetermined. The sample belongs to a study of cytomegalovirus exposure and HLA in healthy donors. The study, taken as a whole, reports: In a later analysis, an Asian-associated ancestry cluster reportedly showed fewer N-insertions than the roughly 730-donor mean. Diagnosis of cytomegalovirus status made by the classifier reportedly showed high specificity and sensitivity.

It was with 60 Vbeta and 13 Jbeta primers that the PCR ran. TCRdb keeps only in-frame clones here, not all; method: immunoSEQ multiplex PCR. Of approximately 220,000 clones listed, about 81% are singletons. Germline CDR1 SGHNT, CDR2 YENEEA. The CDR3 totals 16 residues. With 6 bases clipped from V and 5 bases from J, the junction kept 11 bases outside the gene matches. The sequenced material came from PBMCs. The chain has TRBV11-3 and TRBJ1-4, with 8 positions matching TRBD1. The TCR comes from a man between 35 and 55 years old in good health and CMV-seropositive. CDR3 residues: CASRPRGGQGNEKLFF. CDR3 DNA: TGTGCCAGCAGACCGCGGGGCGGACAGGGCAATGAAAAACTGTTTTTT.